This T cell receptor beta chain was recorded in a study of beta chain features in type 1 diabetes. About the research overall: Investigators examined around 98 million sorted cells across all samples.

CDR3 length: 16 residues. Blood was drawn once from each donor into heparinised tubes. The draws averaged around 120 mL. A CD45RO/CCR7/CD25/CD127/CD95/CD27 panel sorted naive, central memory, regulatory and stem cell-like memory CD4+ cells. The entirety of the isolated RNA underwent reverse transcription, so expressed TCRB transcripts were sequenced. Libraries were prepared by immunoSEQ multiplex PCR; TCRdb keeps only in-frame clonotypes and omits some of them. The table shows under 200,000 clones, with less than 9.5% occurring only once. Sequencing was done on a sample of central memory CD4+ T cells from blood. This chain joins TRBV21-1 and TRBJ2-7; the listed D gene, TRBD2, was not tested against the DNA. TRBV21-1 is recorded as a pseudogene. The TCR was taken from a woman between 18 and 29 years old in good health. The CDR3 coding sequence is TGTGCCAGCAGCAAAGACGGGGAAGGGCCCTCCTACGAGCAGTACTTC. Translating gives CASSKDGEGPSYEQYF.